What follows describes a single T cell receptor beta chain. Antigen specificity is unknown. Using immunoSEQ multiplex PCR, the repertoire was profiled, and TCRdb retains in-frame clones only, with some absent. Among over 85,000 clones listed, roughly 86% were seen once. Deletions cut 0 bases from V and 1 base from J, with 15 bases between. This CDR3 spans 18 amino acids. In germline, CDR1 is LGHNA, CDR2 YNFKEQ. The sample originates from a study of T cell responses to AZD1222 COVID-19 vaccine. As for the study in general: Second doses at about 4 or about 12 weeks were pooled. General study points: Sampling that yielded the repertoires occurred only after the peak T cell response. CD4 TCRs linked to vaccination spanned spike, dominating at 160-218 and 743-854.

Sequences were derived from peripheral blood, sampled on day 0 of AZD1222 vaccination. This clonotype was sampled from an adult in good health. This rearrangement joins TRBV4-2 to TRBJ2-2, with a weak D call TRBD2 (6 bases). CDR3 nucleotide sequence: TGTGCCAGCAGCCAAGATCGCCGACTAGACGGGAACACCGGGGAGCTGTTTTTT. The encoded protein is CASSQDRRLDGNTGELFF.